One and the same sample provided the 2 T cell receptor beta chains below, sequenced in a study of shared clonotypes between healthy human individuals. Assay used: immunoSEQ multiplex PCR; TCRdb lists only in-frame clones, some missing. This table has 850,000 to 1,200,000 clones, under 80% appearing once. The sequenced sample was memory CD4+ T cells sorted from blood. Regarding subset: CD45RA-negative fraction. These receptor sequences come from a young man in good health.

The chain joins TRBV10-3 to TRBJ1-5; weak D call: TRBD1 (6 bases). Germline loops: CDR1 ENHRY, CDR2 SYGVKD. V dropped 10 bases and J dropped 5 bases, with 24 bases sitting between them. The CDR3 contains 16 residues. As DNA, the CDR3 is TGTGCCACCATGCCCACAAGGGGGGAGTTGGATCAGCCCCAGCATTTT. It translates to CATMPTRGELDQPQHF.

The genes are TRBV7-2 and TRBJ2-3; D is unresolved. There are 15 residues in the CDR3. V gave up 5 bases and J gave up 4 bases, with 16 bases separating them. Germline V gives CDR1 SGHTA, CDR2 FQGNSA. The CDR3 here is CASSLSWVAADTQYF. The CDR3 coding sequence is TGTGCCAGCAGCCTTAGCTGGGTGGCCGCAGATACGCAGTATTTT.